Below, 14 T cell receptor beta chains from the same sample are listed, as sequenced in a study of cytomegalovirus exposure and HLA in healthy donors. Researchers ran the PCR with 60 Vbeta and 13 Jbeta primers. Repertoires were generated with immunoSEQ multiplex PCR, while TCRdb's copy carries only in-frame clones and drops some. The sample table sets out tens of thousands of clones. Sequenced material: PBMCs. These receptors were collected from a female donor in good health and CMV-seronegative.

The chain's CDR3 is CASSESGRGYGYTF. The CDR3 bases are TGTGCCAGCAGTGAATCCGGCAGGGGCTATGGCTACACCTTC. V is TRBV25-1 and J is TRBJ1-2, with D tentatively TRBD1 (6 bases). Germline CDR1 is MGHDK and CDR2 is SYGVNS. The CDR3 consists of 14 residues. V lost 1 base, J lost 4 bases, and 10 bases lay in between.

V is TRBV4-1 and J is TRBJ2-7, with 9 bases lining up with TRBD2. Germline values: CDR1 MGHRA, CDR2 YSYEKL. The CDR3 length is 18 residues. J was trimmed by 2 bases and V by 0 bases; bases with no gene match: 11. The CDR3, as DNA: TGCGCCAGCAGCCAAGATTCCCCGTCGGGACTAGCCGCCTACGAGCAGTACTTC. Translating it yields CASSQDSPSGLAAYEQYF.

A remark on this clone: Sequence at one end of the junction differs from germline and may be a read error. This specimen includes other DNA sequences encoding the same CDR3. The chain uses TRBV6-1 and TRBJ1-1; no definite D call. CDR1 is MNHNS, CDR2 SASEGT, per germline. CDR3 length equals 15 residues. The CDR3: CASSVDTGGPTEAFF. CDR3 sequence (DNA): TGCGCCAGCAGTGTAGATACGGGAGGGCCCACTGAAGCTTTCTTT.

This chain links TRBV19 with TRBJ2-7; the D gene is possibly TRBD1 (7 bases). Trimming took 6 bases from V and 3 from J, leaving 15 bases between them. Germline V gives CDR1 LNHDA, CDR2 SQIVND (reference sequence). The CDR3 is 14 residues long. The CDR3 reads CASSPGQEGYEQYF. The CDR3 DNA reads as TGTGCCAGTAGCCCCGGACAGGAGGGCTACGAGCAGTACTTC.

The rearrangement joins TRBV2 to TRBJ1-5; D ambiguous. Trimming shortened V by 0 bases and J by 12 bases, and 9 bases separated the two germline ends. Germline V gene data show CDR1 as SNHLY and CDR2 as FYNNEI. The CDR3 is 12 residues long. The CDR3 loop reads CASSEALQVQHF. CDR3 sequence (DNA): TGTGCCAGCAGTGAAGCGCTTCAGGTCCAGCATTTT.

V gene TRBV9 combines with J gene TRBJ2-1; TRBD2 matches 7 bases. This CDR3 is built from 16 residues. Germline V gives CDR1 SGDLS, CDR2 YYNGEE. With 4 bases clipped from V and 6 bases from J, the junction kept 13 bases outside the gene matches. The CDR3 DNA sequence: TGTGCCAGCAGCCCCACGGGGACTATCCCGCCCAATGAGCAGTTCTTC. Translation gives CASSPTGTIPPNEQFF.

This rearrangement joins TRBV7-6 to TRBJ2-4, with a tentative D call TRBD1 (6 bases). Trimming left V 0 bases short and J 0 bases short, with 9 bases between. The CDR3 loop spans 16 amino acids. Germline V CDR1 and CDR2: SGHVS, FNYEAQ. The CDR3 loop reads CASSLAQGLAKNIQYF. CDR3 DNA sequence: TGTGCCAGCAGCTTAGCACAGGGATTAGCCAAAAACATTCAGTACTTC.

V is TRBV10-2 and J is TRBJ2-5, with TRBD2 matching 7 bases. Gene TRBJ2-7 matches the end of the DNA better, so the J call may be wrong. CDR3 length: 12 amino acids. CDR1 WSHSY and CDR2 SAAADI come from the germline V gene. The CDR3 nucleotides read TGCGCCAGCAGCGGGGGGTTCTACGAGCAGTACTTC. It specifies CASSGGFYEQYF.

This chain connects TRBV5-1 to TRBJ2-7, with TRBD2 as a possible D gene (5 bases). The ends were cut back, 0 bases at V and 2 bases at J, with 9 bases in the middle. The CDR3 sequence is 14 residues long. Per the germline V gene, CDR1 is SGHRS and CDR2 is YFSETQ. In DNA, the CDR3 is TGCGCCAGCAGCTTGGAAGCGGTCGCCTACGAGCAGTACTTC. This translates into CASSLEAVAYEQYF.

The chain links TRBV5-8 to TRBJ1-6; the match to TRBD1 covers 9 bases. The CDR3 has 14 residues. CDR1 is SGHTS, CDR2 YDEGEE, per germline. V shed 5 bases, J shed 7 bases, and the junction held 4 bases outside the gene matches. This CDR3 is CASRRDRGNSPLHF. The DNA of the CDR3 is TGTGCCAGCAGAAGAGACAGGGGGAATTCACCCCTCCACTTT.

V and J are TRBV4-1 and TRBJ2-3, with D possibly TRBD1 on 6 matching bases. CDR3 length: 15 residues. CDR1 and CDR2 (germline): MGHRA, YSYEKL. V lost 2 bases and J 4 bases, leaving 13 bases between the germline ends. The CDR3 region is CASSQPGHSADTQYF. In DNA, the CDR3 is TGCGCCAGCAGCCAACCGGGACATTCGGCAGATACGCAGTATTTT.

The rearrangement uses TRBV19 and TRBJ1-1, with D tentatively TRBD1 (6 bases). Germline V gives CDR1 LNHDA, CDR2 SQIVND (reference sequence). Trimming left V 5 bases short and J 5 bases short, with 15 bases between. This CDR3 spans 14 amino acids. In DNA, the CDR3 is TGTGCCAGTAGTCCCCGACAGGTGGTGACTGAAGCTTTCTTT. Encoded protein: CASSPRQVVTEAFF. The full variable domain, in which reference TRBV19 and TRBJ1-1 provide the parts outside the CDR3, is DGGITQSPKYLFRKEGQNVTLSCEQNLNHDAMYWYRQDPGQGLRLIYYSQIVNDFQKGDIAEGYSVSREKKESFPLTVTSAQKNPTAFYLCASSPRQVVTEAFFGQGTRLTVV.

The V and J genes are TRBV25-1 and TRBJ2-7; the D is unclear. Trimming removed 10 bases at V and 4 bases at J, with 14 bases between. This CDR3 is 12 amino acids long. The germline gives CDR1 MGHDK, CDR2 SYGVNS. The chain's CDR3 is CAIGHQDYEQYF. The CDR3 DNA reads TGTGCCATCGGCCACCAGGATTACGAGCAGTACTTC.

V and J are TRBV7-2 and TRBJ1-5, with TRBD1 matching over 7 bases. Germline values: CDR1 SGHTA, CDR2 FQGNSA. With V trimmed by 5 bases and J by 4 bases, 8 bases remained unmatched. The CDR3 is 15 amino acids. CDR3 nucleotides: TGTGCCAGCAGCCGGGGACAGCCAGGGAATCAGCCCCAGCATTTT. Its translation is CASSRGQPGNQPQHF.